This TCR beta chain was observed in a study of patients and donors after allogeneic stem cell transplantation (dated by TCRdb to the early 2020s). The protocol used for the library was RT-PCR. These reads were obtained on a NextSeq 550. TCRdb trimmed the raw reads at Q25, called clones with MiXCR and kept productive beta chains. Rows with one shared CDR3 protein collapse into an entry with the most common genes and DNA. In all, the sample holds roughly 180,000 distinct CDR3 sequences, and around two fifths of those were seen once. The ten top clones hold approximately 32% of the sample. This clonotype was recorded a few times. This clone's antigen is unknown. Base quality data are lacking; no much larger clone is found one base away. Based on the germline V gene, the CDR1 and CDR2 sequences are SGHTA and FQGNSA. Its CDR3 holds 18 amino acids, cysteine through phenylalanine. Just CDR3 DNA is preserved here, 54 bases in frame from base 1. V gives up 6 bases and J gives up 8 bases, and the segment between their germline ends measures 26 bases.

The V and J segments used are TRBV7-2 and TRBJ1-6, with the identity of the D gene unclear. The source material was blood, either unsorted or a sorted T cell fraction (not recorded which). The source is a human donor who was either an allogeneic HSCT recipient or a stem cell or donor lymphocyte infusion donor (not recorded which). It is not recorded whose cells these are; they may come from a transplant donor. The DNA sequence is given as TGTGCCAGCAGTTATCTCCCGAAGACGGTACACTCGTATTCACCCCTCCACTTT. Translated, it gives CASSYLPKTVHSYSPLHF. Beyond the CDR3, the reference TRBV7-2 and TRBJ1-6 genes provide the residues; the full variable domain reads: GAGVSQSPSNKVTEKGKDVELRCDPISGHTALYWYRQSLGQGLEFLIYFQGNSAPDKSGLPSDRFSAERTGGSVSTLTIQRTQQEDSAVYLCASSYLPKTVHSYSPLHFGNGTRLTVT.